This TCR beta chain derives from a study of blood T cell repertoires in COVID-19 (dated by TCRdb to the early 2020s). Regarding the complete study: Collaborator samples came from the United States, Italy and Spain and covered acute and convalescent phases of COVID-19. The repertoires were released in a freely available public database intended as a resource for research on the immune response to SARS-CoV-2. Subjects who had been exposed to COVID-19, were actively infected with it, or had recovered from it provided the deeply sampled blood TCRbeta repertoires that made up the dataset. Where available, HLA class I and class II types were obtained from metadata supplied by the sample provider rather than from assay-based typing. The prospective study material was composed of cDNA or gDNA derived from T cells, B-cell-depleted T cells, or PBMCs. The samples were drawn from the first 160 participants of the ongoing ImmuneRACE study and from roughly 1,300 subjects provided by 6 global collaborators. A de-identified subject ID, COVID-19 status, age in years and sex were almost always included in the sample metadata.

Enrolling through a virtual design, the prospective study's participants ranged in age from roughly 18 to 89 years and lived across roughly 24 United States geographic areas. In the prospective study, cohorts were assigned on the basis of participant-reported clinical history obtained from a screening survey and a study questionnaire. ImmuneRACE Cohort 3 recovered participants were defined by two consecutive negative NP/OP PCR tests, healthcare professional clearance, or symptom resolution. In the prospective study, whole blood, serum and a nasopharyngeal or oropharyngeal swab were collected from each participant by mobile phlebotomists. Prospective study participants could optionally give additional blood draws and questionnaires over an approximately 2-month period. Before DNA extraction, blood samples from the prospective study were shipped at room temperature or frozen. Paper-wide results and their limitations: The amount of clinical and demographic metadata varied by source and participant and was provided uncurated.

TCRbeta CDR3 regions were amplified from genomic DNA by means of the immunoSEQ Assay, a bias-controlled multiplex PCR. Processing in the source paper ran as follows. Within the assay, amplification of reference gene primers was used to estimate how many nucleated cells each sample contained. To quantify the absolute abundance of each unique TCRbeta CDR3 rearrangement, sequence reads were collapsed and filtered. For each sample, productive Simpson clonality was calculated as the square root of Simpson's diversity index across productive rearrangements. The table comes from immuneACCESS by way of TCRdb, which keeps in-frame sequences with V and J called. Part of the clones is missing from these tables; in studies checked, under half for an unresolved V gene and the rest for unknown reasons. For V, J and clone size, that table is used; D and trimming come from the DNA. A total of about 380,000 clones appear in this sample, more than 70% of them only once. The ten largest clones add up to 0.9% to 1.5% of the sample.

From the germline V gene, CDR1 is SGHTA and CDR2 is FQGNSA. The CDR3, from cysteine to phenylalanine, totals 12 residues. The kept DNA is CDR3 alone, 36 bases in frame from the first base. The trim is 2 bases for V and 6 bases for J, with a gap of 6 bases between the germline ends. In the case of this clone: What this receptor recognizes is not known. No much larger clonotype is one base removed from it; base qualities were not supplied.

What was sequenced was PBMCs or T cells enriched from blood (not recorded which). The rearranged chain carries TRBV7-2 and TRBJ2-3; no D gene is confidently identified. This receptor was identified in a woman younger than 35 who had recovered from COVID-19. The sequenced DNA is TGTGCCAGCAGCTTATTCCTCGATACGCAGTATTTT. This yields the protein CASSLFLDTQYF.